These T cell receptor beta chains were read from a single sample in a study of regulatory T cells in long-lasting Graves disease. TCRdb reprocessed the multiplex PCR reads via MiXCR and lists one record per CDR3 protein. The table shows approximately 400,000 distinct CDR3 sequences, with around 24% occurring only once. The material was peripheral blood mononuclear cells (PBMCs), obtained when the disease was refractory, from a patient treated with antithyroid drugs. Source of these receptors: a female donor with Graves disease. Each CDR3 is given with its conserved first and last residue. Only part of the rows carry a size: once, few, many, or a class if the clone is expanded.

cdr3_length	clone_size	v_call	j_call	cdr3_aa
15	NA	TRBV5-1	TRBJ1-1	CASSLEAASLAEAFF
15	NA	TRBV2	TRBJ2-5	CASSPDRGARETQYF
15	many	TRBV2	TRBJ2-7	CASSDPGQGLSEQYF
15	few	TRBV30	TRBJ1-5	CAWSWGRGIDQPQHF
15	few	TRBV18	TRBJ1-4	CASSLRTHSNEKLFF
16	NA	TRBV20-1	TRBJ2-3	CSARKALAGATDTQYF
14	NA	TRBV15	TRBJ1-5	CATSSNRVNQPQHF
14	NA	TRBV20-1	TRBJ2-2	CSARTSRNTGELFF
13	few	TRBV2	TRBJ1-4	CARPGTDNEKLFF
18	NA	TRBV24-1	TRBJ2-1	CATSVPDQGRTGYNEQFF
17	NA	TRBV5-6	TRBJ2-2	CASSSYGTFANTGELFF
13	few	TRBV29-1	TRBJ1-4	CSVEGGKDEKLFF
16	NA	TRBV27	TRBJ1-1	CASSLSGGGVGTEAFF
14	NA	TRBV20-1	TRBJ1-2	CSASDQQGANGYTF
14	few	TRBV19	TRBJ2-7	CASRSLAESYEQYF
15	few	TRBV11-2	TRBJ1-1	CASSLDEGWNTEAFF
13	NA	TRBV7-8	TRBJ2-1	CASSLAVANEQFF
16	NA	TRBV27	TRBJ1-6	CASSFVPADRNPPLHF
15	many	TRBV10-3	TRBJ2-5	CAISDGLAGQGTQYF
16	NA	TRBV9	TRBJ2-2	CASSGAGTGIAGELFF
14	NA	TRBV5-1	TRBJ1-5	CASSTGGSNQPQHF
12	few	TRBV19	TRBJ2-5	CASIKGLETQYF
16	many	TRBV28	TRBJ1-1	CASIGSAGRVNTEAFF
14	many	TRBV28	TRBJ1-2	CASSLIGGTGGYTF
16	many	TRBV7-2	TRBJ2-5	CASSALLLTRQETQYF
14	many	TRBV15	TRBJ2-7	CATSRGQGVYEQYF
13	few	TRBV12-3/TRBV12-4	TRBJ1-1	CASRVGGNTEAFF